The 11 T cell receptor beta chains below all came from one sample that was sequenced in a study of blood T cell repertoires in COVID-19. Assay: immunoSEQ multiplex PCR; the TCRdb copy retains only in-frame clones and omits some. The sample has about 50,000 clones; about 85% are singletons. Sequencing was carried out using peripheral blood. These receptors all stem from a man aged 55 to 70 with acute or convalescent COVID-19.

V gene TRBV6-5 combines with J gene TRBJ1-1; D unclear. Germline V CDR1 and CDR2: MNHEY, SVGAGI. The CDR3 length is 13 residues. V dropped 0 bases and J dropped 1 base, with 3 bases sitting between them. For the CDR3, the DNA is TGTGCCAGCAGTTACTCGAGGAACACTGAAGCTTTCTTT. It yields the protein CASSYSRNTEAFF.

The gene calls are TRBV6-1 and TRBJ2-5, with a tentative D call TRBD2 (5 bases). V was clipped by 2 bases and J by 5 bases, with 12 bases between them. Germline V lookup: CDR1 MNHNS, CDR2 SASEGT. This CDR3 has 14 residues. The CDR3 DNA is TGTGCCAGCAGTGAACTTCGGGGTAGTGAGACCCAGTACTTC. As protein: CASSELRGSETQYF.

V is TRBV5-4 and J is TRBJ2-3; TRBD1 aligns across 7 bases. This CDR3 spans 14 amino acids. V trimming: 3 bases; J trimming: 3 bases; junction bases outside the gene matches: 4. Germline assignment: CDR1 SGHNT and CDR2 YYREEE (reference sequence). CDR3 coding DNA: TGTGCCAGCAGCTGGGACAGAGGGACAGATACGCAGTATTTT. Protein: CASSWDRGTDTQYF.

The rearrangement uses TRBV7-9 and TRBJ2-3; TRBD2 is a possible D gene (6 bases). This CDR3 region has 14 residues. CDR1 is SEHNR, CDR2 FQNEAQ, per germline (reference sequence). V was clipped by 5 bases and J by 1 base, with 10 bases between them. The CDR3 DNA is TGTGCCAGCAGCCAGGGAGGCGGCACAGATACGCAGTATTTT. Its protein product is CASSQGGGTDTQYF.

The genes are TRBV18 and TRBJ2-1; possibly TRBD2 for D (6 bases). Trimming pared 0 bases from V and 6 bases from J, leaving 9 bases between. Germline V lookup: CDR1 KGHSH, CDR2 LQKENI. This CDR3 spans 14 amino acids. The CDR3 here is CASSPPPAGNEQFF. CDR3 in DNA: TGTGCCAGCTCACCACCCCCAGCGGGCAATGAGCAGTTCTTC.

A few counts support this clone. V and J are TRBV29-1 and TRBJ1-1, with 9 bases that match TRBD1. CDR1 is SQVTM, CDR2 ANQGSEA, per germline. The CDR3 loop spans 15 amino acids. V gave up 1 base and J gave up 5 bases; unmatched junction bases: 8. CDR3 nucleotide sequence: TGCAGCGTTGAAGCAAGGGACAGGGCGTATACTGAAGCTTTCTTT. Amino acids: CSVEARDRAYTEAFF.

The chain recombines TRBV5-4 with TRBJ2-3; TRBD1 matches 7 bases. Germline V CDR1 and CDR2: SGHNT, YYREEE (reference sequence). The CDR3 consists of 18 residues. V lost 0 bases and J lost 1; bases outside the gene matches: 11. In DNA, the CDR3 is TGTGCCAGCAGCTTGGCCAAGGGGGCCGCGTGGGGCACAGATACGCAGTATTTT. Translation: CASSLAKGAAWGTDTQYF.

The genes are TRBV27 and TRBJ2-1; 8 bases map to TRBD2. V was clipped by 6 bases and J by 10 bases; unmatched bases: 11. The germline CDR1 and CDR2 sequences are MNHEY and SMNVEV (reference sequence). The CDR3 spans 14 residues. CDR3 DNA: TGTGCCAGCAGGTGGGAGCGGGAGTCGGGCGAGCAGTTCTTC. Protein: CASRWERESGEQFF.

V and J are TRBV2 and TRBJ2-1, with 11 nucleotides matching TRBD2. The junction had 7 bases not matched to a gene; V was cut back by 9 bases and J by 9 bases. The length of the CDR3 is 13 residues. The germline CDR1 and CDR2 sequences are SNHLY and FYNNEI. Here the CDR3 reads CASLGTSGLEQFF. The CDR3 DNA reads TGTGCCAGTCTCGGGACTAGCGGTCTTGAGCAGTTCTTC.

Only a few counts were recorded for this clone. The chain joins TRBV6-2 or TRBV6-3 to TRBJ1-5; 8 positions agree with TRBD1. Germline V lookup: CDR1 MNHEY, CDR2 SVGEGT. The CDR3 length is 14 residues. Trimming removed 5 bases from V and 9 bases from J; junction bases left unmatched: 9. For the CDR3, the DNA is TGTGCCAGCAGTACCGCAGGGGGCACCCGGCCCCAGCATTTT. Its translation: CASSTAGGTRPQHF.

This sequence joins TRBV4-1 and TRBJ2-3, with a possible D match to TRBD1 (5 bases). This CDR3 spans 14 amino acids. Germline lookup yields CDR1 MGHRA and CDR2 YSYEKL. Trimming left V 1 base short and J 2 bases short, with 7 bases between. The DNA for the CDR3 is TGCGCCAGCAGCCAAGTAGGGGACACAGATACGCAGTATTTT. Protein sequence: CASSQVGDTDTQYF.